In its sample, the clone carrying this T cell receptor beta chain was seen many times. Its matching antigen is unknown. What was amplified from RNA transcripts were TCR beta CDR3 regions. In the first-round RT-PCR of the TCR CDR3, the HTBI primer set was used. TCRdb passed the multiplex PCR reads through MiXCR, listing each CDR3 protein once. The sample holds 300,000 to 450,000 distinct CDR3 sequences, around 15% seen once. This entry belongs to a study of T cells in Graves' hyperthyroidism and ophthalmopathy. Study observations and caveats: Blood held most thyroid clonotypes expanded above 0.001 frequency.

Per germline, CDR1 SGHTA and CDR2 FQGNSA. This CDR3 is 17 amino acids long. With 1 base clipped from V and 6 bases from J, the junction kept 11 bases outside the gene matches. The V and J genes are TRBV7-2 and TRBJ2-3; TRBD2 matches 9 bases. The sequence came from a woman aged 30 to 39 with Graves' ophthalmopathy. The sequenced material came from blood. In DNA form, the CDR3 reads TGTGCCAGCAGCTTAGACCCCAGCGGGGGGACTCAGGATACGCAGTATTTT. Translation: CASSLDPSGGTQDTQYF.